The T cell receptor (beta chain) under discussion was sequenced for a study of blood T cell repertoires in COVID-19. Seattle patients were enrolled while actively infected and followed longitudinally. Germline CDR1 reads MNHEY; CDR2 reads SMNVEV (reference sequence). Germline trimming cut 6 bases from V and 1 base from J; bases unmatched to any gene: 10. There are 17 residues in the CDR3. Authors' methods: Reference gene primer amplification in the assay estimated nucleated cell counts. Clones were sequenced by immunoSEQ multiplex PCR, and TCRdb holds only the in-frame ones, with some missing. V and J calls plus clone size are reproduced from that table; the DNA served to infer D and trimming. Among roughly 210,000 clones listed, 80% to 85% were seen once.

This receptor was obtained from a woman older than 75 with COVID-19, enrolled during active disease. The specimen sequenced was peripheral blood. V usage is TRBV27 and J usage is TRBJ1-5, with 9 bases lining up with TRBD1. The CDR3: CASSSFTGGRSNQPQHF. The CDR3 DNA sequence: TGTGCCAGCAGCTCCTTTACAGGGGGCAGGAGCAATCAGCCCCAGCATTTT.